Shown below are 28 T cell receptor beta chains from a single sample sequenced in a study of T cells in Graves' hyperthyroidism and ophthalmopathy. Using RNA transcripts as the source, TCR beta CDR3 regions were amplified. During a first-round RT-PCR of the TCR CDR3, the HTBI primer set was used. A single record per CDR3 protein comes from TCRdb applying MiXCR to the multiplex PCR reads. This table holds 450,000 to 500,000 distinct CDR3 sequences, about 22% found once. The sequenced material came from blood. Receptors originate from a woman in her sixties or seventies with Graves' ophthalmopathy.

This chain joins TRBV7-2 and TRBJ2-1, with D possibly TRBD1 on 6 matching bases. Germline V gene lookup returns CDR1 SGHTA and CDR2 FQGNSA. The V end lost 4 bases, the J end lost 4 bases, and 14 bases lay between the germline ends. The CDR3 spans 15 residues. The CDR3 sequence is CASSSYLGQYNEQFF. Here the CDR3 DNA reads TGTGCCAGCAGCTCCTACCTTGGACAGTACAATGAGCAGTTCTTC.

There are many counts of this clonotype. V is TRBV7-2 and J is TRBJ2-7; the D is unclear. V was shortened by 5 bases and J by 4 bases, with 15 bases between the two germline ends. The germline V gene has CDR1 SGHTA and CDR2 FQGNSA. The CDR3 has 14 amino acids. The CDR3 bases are TGTGCCAGCAGCCTGGAGAGAGGTCTTTACGAGCAGTACTTC. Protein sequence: CASSLERGLYEQYF.

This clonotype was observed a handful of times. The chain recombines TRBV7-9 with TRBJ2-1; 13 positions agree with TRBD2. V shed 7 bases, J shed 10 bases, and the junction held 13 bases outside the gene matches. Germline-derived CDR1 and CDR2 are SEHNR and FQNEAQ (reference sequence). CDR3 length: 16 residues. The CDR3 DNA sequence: TGTGCCAGCAATGTCGAACTAGCGGGAGGGCGAGGAGAGCAGTTCTTC. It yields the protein CASNVELAGGRGEQFF.

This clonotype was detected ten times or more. CDR3: CASSFVGAQPQHF. Written as DNA, the CDR3 is TGTGCCAGCAGTTTTGTGGGGGCTCAGCCCCAGCATTTT. The J gene is TRBJ1-5, the V gene TRBV28, with D tentatively TRBD1 (6 bases). Germline V CDR1 and CDR2: MDHEN, SYDVKM. V lost 3 bases and J lost 6, with 9 bases in between. The CDR3 has 13 residues.

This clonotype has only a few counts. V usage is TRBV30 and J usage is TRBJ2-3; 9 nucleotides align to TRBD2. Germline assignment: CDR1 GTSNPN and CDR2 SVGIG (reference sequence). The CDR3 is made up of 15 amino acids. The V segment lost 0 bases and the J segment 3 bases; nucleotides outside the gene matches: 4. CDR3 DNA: TGTGCCTGGAGTGTGTTAGCGGGAGTGACAGATACGCAGTATTTT. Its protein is CAWSVLAGVTDTQYF.

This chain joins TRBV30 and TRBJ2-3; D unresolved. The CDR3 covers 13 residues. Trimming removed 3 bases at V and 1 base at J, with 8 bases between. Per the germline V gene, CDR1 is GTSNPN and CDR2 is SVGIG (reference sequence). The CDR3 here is CAWRSVGTDTQYF. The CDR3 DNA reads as TGTGCCTGGAGATCCGTTGGCACAGATACGCAGTATTTT.

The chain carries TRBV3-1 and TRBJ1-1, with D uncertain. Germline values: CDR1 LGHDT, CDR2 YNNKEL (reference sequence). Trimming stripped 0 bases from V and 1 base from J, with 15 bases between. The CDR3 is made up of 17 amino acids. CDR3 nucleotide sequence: TGTGCCAGCAGCCAAGAACTGGCACGTGAAGAGAACACTGAAGCTTTCTTT. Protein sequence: CASSQELAREENTEAFF.

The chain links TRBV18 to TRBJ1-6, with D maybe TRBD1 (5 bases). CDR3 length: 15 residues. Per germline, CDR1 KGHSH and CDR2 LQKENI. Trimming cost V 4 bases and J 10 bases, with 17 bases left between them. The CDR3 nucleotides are TGTGCCAGCTCACGCACGACCAGGGTGGACTCACCCCTCCACTTT. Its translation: CASSRTTRVDSPLHF.

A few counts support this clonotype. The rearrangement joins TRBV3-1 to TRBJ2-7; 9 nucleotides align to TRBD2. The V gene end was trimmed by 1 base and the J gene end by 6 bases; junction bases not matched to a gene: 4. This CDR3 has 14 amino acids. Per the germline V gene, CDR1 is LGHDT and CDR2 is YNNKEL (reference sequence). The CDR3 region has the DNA TGTGCCAGCAGCCAAGTCCCTAGCGGGGCCGAGCAGTACTTC. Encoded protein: CASSQVPSGAEQYF.

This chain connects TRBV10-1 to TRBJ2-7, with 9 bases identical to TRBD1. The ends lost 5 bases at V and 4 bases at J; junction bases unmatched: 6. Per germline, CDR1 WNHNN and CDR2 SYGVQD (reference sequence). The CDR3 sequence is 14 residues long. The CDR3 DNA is TGCGCCAGCAGTAAACAGGGGGCAGGGTACGAGCAGTACTTC. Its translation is CASSKQGAGYEQYF.

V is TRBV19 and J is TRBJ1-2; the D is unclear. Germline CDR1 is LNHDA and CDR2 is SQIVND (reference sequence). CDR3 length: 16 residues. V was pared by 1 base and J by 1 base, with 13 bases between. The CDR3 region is CASSIVSGRDNYGYTF. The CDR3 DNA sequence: TGTGCCAGTAGTATAGTGTCCGGGAGGGATAACTATGGCTACACCTTC.

CDR3 in amino acids: CASTVSPGQGADTQYF. The CDR3 DNA is TGCGCCAGTACGGTGAGCCCGGGACAGGGAGCCGATACGCAGTATTTT. V usage is TRBV5-1 and J usage is TRBJ2-3; 9 positions match TRBD1. This CDR3 comprises 16 residues. Unmatched junction bases numbered 16, after V lost 8 bases and J lost 6 bases. In germline, CDR1 is SGHRS, CDR2 YFSETQ.

CDR3 amino acids: CASRKGDIYQETQYF. The DNA for the CDR3 is TGCGCCAGCAGGAAGGGCGACATCTACCAAGAGACCCAGTACTTC. The rearrangement links TRBV4-1 to TRBJ2-5; D call uncertain. Germline V gives CDR1 MGHRA, CDR2 YSYEKL. This CDR3 is 15 amino acids long. V shed 6 bases and J shed 0 bases, with 14 bases lying between them.

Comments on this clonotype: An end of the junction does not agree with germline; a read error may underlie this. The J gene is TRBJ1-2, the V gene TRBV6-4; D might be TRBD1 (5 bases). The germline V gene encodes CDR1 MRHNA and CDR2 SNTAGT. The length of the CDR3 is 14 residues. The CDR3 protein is CASSPGRLNYDYTF. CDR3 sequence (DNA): TGTGCCAGCAGCCCAGGGAGGCTAAACTATGACTACACCTTC.

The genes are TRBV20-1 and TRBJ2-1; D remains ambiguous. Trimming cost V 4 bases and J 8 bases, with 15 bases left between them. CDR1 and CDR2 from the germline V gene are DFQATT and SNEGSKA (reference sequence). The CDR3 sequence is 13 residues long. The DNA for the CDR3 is TGCAGTGCTACCGAGACCTTTTCCCATGAGCAGTTCTTC. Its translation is CSATETFSHEQFF.

In DNA form, the CDR3 reads TGTGCCAGCGAGGGGGATCGAGGCTACACCTTC. It specifies CASEGDRGYTF. The V gene is TRBV6-1, the J gene TRBJ1-2, with a tentative D call TRBD1 (6 bases). Germline V CDR1 and CDR2: MNHNS, SASEGT. The length of the CDR3 is 11 residues. V was pared by 8 bases and J by 8 bases, with 12 bases between.

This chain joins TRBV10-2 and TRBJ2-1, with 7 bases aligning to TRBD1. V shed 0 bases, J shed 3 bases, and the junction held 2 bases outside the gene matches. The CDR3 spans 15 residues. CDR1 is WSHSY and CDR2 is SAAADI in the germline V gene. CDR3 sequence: CASSESGTDYNEQFF. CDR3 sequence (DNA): TGCGCCAGCAGTGAGTCGGGGACAGACTACAATGAGCAGTTCTTC.

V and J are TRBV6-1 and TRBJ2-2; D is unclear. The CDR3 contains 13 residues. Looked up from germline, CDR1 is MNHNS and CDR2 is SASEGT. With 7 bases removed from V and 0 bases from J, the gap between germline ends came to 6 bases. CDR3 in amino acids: CASKMANTGELFF. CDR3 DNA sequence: TGTGCCAGCAAAATGGCGAACACCGGGGAGCTGTTTTTT.

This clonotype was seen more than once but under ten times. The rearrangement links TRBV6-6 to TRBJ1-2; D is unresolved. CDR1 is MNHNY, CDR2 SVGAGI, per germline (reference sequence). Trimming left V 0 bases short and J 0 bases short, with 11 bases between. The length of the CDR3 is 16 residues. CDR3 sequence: CASSYSRELANYGYTF. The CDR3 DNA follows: TGTGCCAGCAGTTACTCCCGGGAACTAGCTAACTATGGCTACACCTTC.

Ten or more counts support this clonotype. The CDR3 coding sequence is TGTGCCAGCAGTTTACGGCAGGGAAACAATGAGCAGTTCTTC. It specifies CASSLRQGNNEQFF. The rearrangement joins TRBV28 to TRBJ2-1, with D maybe TRBD1 (5 bases). The CDR3 is made up of 14 amino acids. Deletions cut 2 bases from V and 5 bases from J, with 10 bases between. Germline V gives CDR1 MDHEN, CDR2 SYDVKM. The entire variable domain, with the rest obtained from reference TRBV28 and TRBJ2-1, is as follows: DVKVTQSSRYLVKRTGEKVFLECVQDMDHENMFWYRQDPGLGLRLIYFSYDVKMKEKGDIPEGYSVSREKKERFSLILESASTNQTSMYLCASSLRQGNNEQFFGPGTRLTVL.

The CDR3 DNA reads as TGCAGTGCGAGACTTCTTAATAATGAAAAACTGTTTTTT. Its protein is CSARLLNNEKLFF. The rearrangement joins TRBV20-1 to TRBJ1-4; D is ambiguous. The V end lost 6 bases, the J end lost 4 bases, and 12 bases lay between the germline ends. This CDR3 contains 13 residues. CDR1 is DFQATT and CDR2 is SNEGSKA in the germline V gene (reference sequence).

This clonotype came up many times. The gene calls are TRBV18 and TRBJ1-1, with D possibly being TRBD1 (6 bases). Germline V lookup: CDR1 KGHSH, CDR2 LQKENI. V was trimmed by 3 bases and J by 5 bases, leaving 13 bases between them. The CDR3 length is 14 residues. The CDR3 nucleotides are TGTGCCAGCTCACCCGACAGGTATGGAACTGAAGCTTTCTTT. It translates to CASSPDRYGTEAFF.

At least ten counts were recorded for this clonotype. CDR3 DNA sequence: TGTGCCAGCAGGCGGACAAGGGATGGCTACACCTTC. As protein: CASRRTRDGYTF. V and J are TRBV2 and TRBJ1-2, with D perhaps TRBD1 (5 bases). Germline CDR1 reads SNHLY; CDR2 reads FYNNEI. CDR3 length: 12 residues. The V end lost 6 bases, the J end lost 6 bases, and 11 bases lay between the germline ends.

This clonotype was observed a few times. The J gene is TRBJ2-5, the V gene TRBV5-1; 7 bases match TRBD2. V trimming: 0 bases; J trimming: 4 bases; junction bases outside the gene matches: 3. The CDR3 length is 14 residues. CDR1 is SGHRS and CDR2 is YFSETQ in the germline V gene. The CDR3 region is CASSLAREGETQYF. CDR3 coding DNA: TGCGCCAGCAGCTTGGCGAGGGAGGGAGAGACCCAGTACTTC.

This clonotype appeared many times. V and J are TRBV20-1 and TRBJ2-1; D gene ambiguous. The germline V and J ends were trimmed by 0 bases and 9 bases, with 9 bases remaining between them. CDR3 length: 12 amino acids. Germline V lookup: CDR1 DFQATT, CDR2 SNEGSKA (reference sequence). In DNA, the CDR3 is TGCAGTGCTAGAGATCGAGGCTTTGAGCAGTTCTTC. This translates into CSARDRGFEQFF.

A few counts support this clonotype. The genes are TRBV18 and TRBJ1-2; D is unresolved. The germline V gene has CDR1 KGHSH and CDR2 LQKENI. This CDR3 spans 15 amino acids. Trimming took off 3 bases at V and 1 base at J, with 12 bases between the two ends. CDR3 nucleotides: TGTGCCAGCTCACCGATTTACCCCGATAACTATGGCTACACCTTC. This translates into CASSPIYPDNYGYTF.

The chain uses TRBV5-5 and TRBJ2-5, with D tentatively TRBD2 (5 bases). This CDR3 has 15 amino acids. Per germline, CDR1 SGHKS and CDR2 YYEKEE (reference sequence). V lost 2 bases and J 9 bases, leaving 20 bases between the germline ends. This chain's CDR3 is CASSFVTVVSRAQYF. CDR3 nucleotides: TGTGCCAGCAGCTTTGTCACAGTTGTTTCGAGGGCCCAGTACTTC.

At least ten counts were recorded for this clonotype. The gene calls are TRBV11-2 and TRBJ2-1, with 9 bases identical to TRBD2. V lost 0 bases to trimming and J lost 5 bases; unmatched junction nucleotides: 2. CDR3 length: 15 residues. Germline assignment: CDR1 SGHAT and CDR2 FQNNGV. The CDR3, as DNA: TGTGCCAGCAGCTTAGAAGCGGGAGGCCACAATGAGCAGTTCTTC. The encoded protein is CASSLEAGGHNEQFF. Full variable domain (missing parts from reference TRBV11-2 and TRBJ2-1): EAGVAQSPRYKIIEKRQSVAFWCNPISGHATLYWYQQILGQGPKLLIQFQNNGVVDDSQLPKDRFSAERLKGVDSTLKIQPAKLEDSAVYLCASSLEAGGHNEQFFGPGTRLTVL.